This T cell receptor (beta chain) was obtained from a study of naive and memory T cell subsets. General study points: Clonotypes are single alpha or beta chains, not paired receptors.

About this clonotype: Antigen specificity is unknown.

Two oligonucleotides, mixed equimolar, formed the beta constant-region primer covering TRBC1 and TRBC2. TCRdb used MiXCR to reprocess the UMI-ligation and nested PCR reads, holding one entry per CDR3 protein. The table lists 32,000 or so distinct CDR3 sequences, roughly 15% of them singletons, with around a fifth in the top ten. The specimen sequenced was effector memory CD4+ T cells from blood. Subset described: effector memory, CD45RA- CD27-. The TCR was taken from a human donor in good health.

The chain's CDR3 is CSASASGQGAFGGYTF. The CDR3 region has the DNA TGCAGTGCTAGCGCATCGGGACAGGGGGCGTTTGGTGGCTACACCTTC. The chain recombines TRBV20-1 with TRBJ1-2, with TRBD1 matching 12 bases. There are 16 residues in the CDR3. V shed 3 bases and J 7 bases; nucleotides not matched to a gene: 12. Germline-derived CDR1 and CDR2 are DFQATT and SNEGSKA (reference sequence).